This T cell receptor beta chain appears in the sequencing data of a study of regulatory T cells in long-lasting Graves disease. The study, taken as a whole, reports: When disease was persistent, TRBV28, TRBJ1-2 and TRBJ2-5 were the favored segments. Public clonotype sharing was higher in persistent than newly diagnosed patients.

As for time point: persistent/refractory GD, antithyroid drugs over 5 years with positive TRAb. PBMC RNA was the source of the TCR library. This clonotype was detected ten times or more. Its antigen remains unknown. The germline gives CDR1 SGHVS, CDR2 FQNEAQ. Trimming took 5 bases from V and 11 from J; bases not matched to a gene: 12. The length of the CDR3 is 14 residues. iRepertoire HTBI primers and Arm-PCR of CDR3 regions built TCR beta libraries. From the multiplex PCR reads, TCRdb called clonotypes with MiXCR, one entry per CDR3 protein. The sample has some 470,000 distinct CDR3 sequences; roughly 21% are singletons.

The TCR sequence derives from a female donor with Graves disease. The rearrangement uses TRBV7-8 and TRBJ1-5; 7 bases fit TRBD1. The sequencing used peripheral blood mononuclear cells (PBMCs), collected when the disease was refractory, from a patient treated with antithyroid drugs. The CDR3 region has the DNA TGTGCCAGCAGCCCGGGGCAGGGGGACGGGGCCCAGCATTTT. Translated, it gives CASSPGQGDGAQHF.